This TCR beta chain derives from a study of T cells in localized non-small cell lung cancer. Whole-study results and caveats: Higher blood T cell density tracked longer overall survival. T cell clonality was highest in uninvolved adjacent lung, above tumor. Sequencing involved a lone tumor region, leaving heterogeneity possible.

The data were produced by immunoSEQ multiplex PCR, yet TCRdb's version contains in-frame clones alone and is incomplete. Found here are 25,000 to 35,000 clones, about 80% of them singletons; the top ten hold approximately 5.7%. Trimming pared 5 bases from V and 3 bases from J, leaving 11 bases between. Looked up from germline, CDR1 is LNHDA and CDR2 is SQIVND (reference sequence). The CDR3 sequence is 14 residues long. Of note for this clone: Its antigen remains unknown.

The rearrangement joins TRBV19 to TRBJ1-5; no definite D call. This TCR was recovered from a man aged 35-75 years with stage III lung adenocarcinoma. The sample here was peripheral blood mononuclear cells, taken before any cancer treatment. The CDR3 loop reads CASSESIYNQPQHF. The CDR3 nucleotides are TGTGCCAGTAGTGAAAGCATTTACAATCAGCCCCAGCATTTT.